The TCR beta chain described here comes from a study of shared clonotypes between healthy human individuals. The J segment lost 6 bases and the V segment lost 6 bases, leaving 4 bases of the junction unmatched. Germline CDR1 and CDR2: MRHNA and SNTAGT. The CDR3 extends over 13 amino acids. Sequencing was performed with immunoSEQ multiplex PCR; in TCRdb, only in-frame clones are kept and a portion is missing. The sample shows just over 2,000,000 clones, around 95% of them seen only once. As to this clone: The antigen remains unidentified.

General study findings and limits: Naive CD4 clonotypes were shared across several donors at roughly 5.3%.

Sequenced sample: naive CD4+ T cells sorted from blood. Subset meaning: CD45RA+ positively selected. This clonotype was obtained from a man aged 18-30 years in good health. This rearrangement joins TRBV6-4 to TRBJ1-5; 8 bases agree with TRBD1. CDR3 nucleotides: TGTGCCAGCAGCCAGGGGGCATTTCAGCCCCAGCATTTT. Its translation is CASSQGAFQPQHF.